The rows below give T cell receptor beta chains drawn from one sample of a study of cytomegalovirus exposure and HLA in healthy donors. The assay was immunoSEQ multiplex PCR, and TCRdb's table has in-frame clones only and misses some. Among 100,000 to 150,000 clones listed, around 82% were seen once. What was sequenced was PBMCs. These receptors all stem from a woman in her thirties or forties in good health and CMV-seropositive. CDR3s include the opening cysteine and the closing phenylalanine or tryptophan. The D gene is left open where the match is weak. Clone size is stated in some rows and not others, as once, few, many or a class when expanded.

>-|TRBD1|TRBJ2-2|TRBV15
TGTGCCACCAGCCCGAGGGGGACAGGGAGAACCGGGGAGCTGTTTTTT
CATSPRGTGRTGELFF
>-|TRBD1|TRBJ2-7|TRBV19
TGTGCCAGTAGTATAGGGGGACAGAGCTCCTACGAGCAGTACTTC
CASSIGGQSSYEQYF
>-|-|TRBJ1-5|TRBV15
TGTGCCACCAGCAGAACTAACGTCATGGAACCCCAGCATTTT
CATSRTNVMEPQHF
>-|-|TRBJ2-1|TRBV9
TGTGCCAGCAGCGTAGGTGGAACGGGGTCCTACAATGAGCAGTTCTTC
CASSVGGTGSYNEQFF
>few|TRBD2|TRBJ2-1|TRBV4-1
TGCGCCAGCAGCCAAGACCGGGGAGGGGCGCAATACAATGAGCAGTTCTTC
CASSQDRGGAQYNEQFF
>once|TRBD1|TRBJ2-1|TRBV5-5
TGTGCCAGCAGCTTGGAGGGACAGGGCATAGATGAGCAGTTCTTC
CASSLEGQGIDEQFF
>-|TRBD2|TRBJ2-5|TRBV6-5
TGTGCCAGCAGTTACTCGGTAGCGGGAGGTCGGGAGACCCAGTACTTC
CASSYSVAGGRETQYF
>-|-|TRBJ1-2|TRBV28
TGTGCCAGCAGGCCCGGGACTTTTAACTATGGCTACACCTTC
CASRPGTFNYGYTF
>-|-|TRBJ1-1|TRBV10-3
TGTGCCATCAGTTTAATGAACACTGAAGCTTTCTTT
CAISLMNTEAFF
>few|TRBD1|TRBJ2-7|TRBV2
TGTGCCAGCAGTGAGGTTTCTGTTGGGACAGGAAAGTACGAGCAGTACTTC
CASSEVSVGTGKYEQYF
>-|TRBD1|TRBJ2-4|TRBV5-1
TGCGCCAGCAGCCCGACCTCCGGGACAGAGGCAAACATTCAGTACTTC
CASSPTSGTEANIQYF
>-|-|TRBJ1-2|TRBV7-9
TGTTCCAGCAGCTTAAGGGGCACCTATGGCTACACCTTC
CSSSLRGTYGYTF
>-|TRBD1|TRBJ1-5|TRBV19
TGTGCCAGTAGTATAGTGACAGGGGGCGAGCAGCCCCAGCATTTT
CASSIVTGGEQPQHF
>-|TRBD1|TRBJ2-1|TRBV4-1
TGCGCCAGCAGCCCGATCCGGGACAGGGATCTTGATGAGCAGTTCTTC
CASSPIRDRDLDEQFF
>-|-|TRBJ2-2|TRBV14
TGTGCCAGCAGCCAGTTACCGGACACCGGGGAGCTGTTTTTT
CASSQLPDTGELFF
>-|TRBD1|TRBJ1-2|TRBV6-5
TGTGCCAGCAGTTTGACAGGGGGAGATGTCTATGGCTACACCTTC
CASSLTGGDVYGYTF
>-|TRBD1|TRBJ1-4|TRBV6-6
TGTGCCAGCAGTCTGACAGGGGGCGTCGAAAAACTGTTTTTT
CASSLTGGVEKLFF
>few|-|TRBJ2-3|TRBV9
TGTGCCAGCAGCGTAACGTCAGAGGGAGCCACAGATACGCAGTATTTT
CASSVTSEGATDTQYF
>once|-|TRBJ1-2|TRBV4-2
TGTGCCAGCAGCCCGCGGGGGGCCTATGGCTACACCTTC
CASSPRGAYGYTF
>-|-|TRBJ1-1|TRBV18
TGTGCCAGCTCACCGAAGTCTCAGGGGAACACTGAAGCTTTCTTT
CASSPKSQGNTEAFF
>-|-|TRBJ2-3|TRBV7-8
TGTGCCAGCAGCGAACTAGCCGGCACAGATACGCAGTATTTT
CASSELAGTDTQYF
>-|-|TRBJ1-1|TRBV5-1
TGCGCCAGCAGCTTGGGTAGGGGCGCAGGCACTGAAGCTTTCTTT
CASSLGRGAGTEAFF
>-|TRBD1|TRBJ1-2|TRBV2
TGTGCCAGCAGTGACGGACAGGGCGGTGGCTACACCTTC
CASSDGQGGGYTF
>-|-|TRBJ1-2|TRBV28
TGTGCCAGCAGTCCCGACAGAAACTATGGCTACACCTTC
CASSPDRNYGYTF
>-|-|TRBJ1-1|TRBV7-2
TGTGCCAGCAGCTTAAGGGAGACTGAAGCTTTCTTT
CASSLRETEAFF
>few|TRBD1|TRBJ1-1|TRBV19
TGTGCCAGTAGTATCCCGACAGGGGCTACTGAAGCTTTCTTT
CASSIPTGATEAFF
>-|-|TRBJ1-1|TRBV27
TGTGCCAGCAGTTTATCCGTACCCAGCACTGAAGCTTTCTTT
CASSLSVPSTEAFF
>-|-|TRBJ2-7|TRBV11-1
TGTGCCAGCAGCTTAGTTGGTTTGGGGAGCGGCGAGCAGTACTTC
CASSLVGLGSGEQYF
>-|TRBD1|TRBJ2-7|TRBV5-1
TGCGCCAGCAGACCTGGGACAGAGTGGCTCTACGAGCAGTACTTC
CASRPGTEWLYEQYF
>-|TRBD1|TRBJ1-2|TRBV19
TGTGCCAGTAGTATAGATCTAAGGGGGCAATGGGGCTACACCTTC
CASSIDLRGQWGYTF
>-|TRBD1|TRBJ1-4|TRBV6-5
TGTGCCAGCAGTCACCAGGGGGCTTCTAATGAAAAACTGTTTTTT
CASSHQGASNEKLFF
>-|-|TRBJ2-7|TRBV2
TGTGCCAGCAGTCCGGAGGTCTCCTACGAGCAGTACTTC
CASSPEVSYEQYF
>few|-|TRBJ2-1|TRBV5-1
TGCGCCAGCAGCTTGGAAGGGGTTGGGTCCTACAATGAGCAGTTCTTC
CASSLEGVGSYNEQFF
>-|TRBD1|TRBJ2-7|TRBV11-1
TGTGCCAGCAGCTGGACAGGGAGCCCTAGGGGAGAGCAGTACTTC
CASSWTGSPRGEQYF
>-|TRBD1|TRBJ1-1|TRBV6-5
TGTGCCAGCAGGGGACAGCCGAACACTGAAGCTTTCTTT
CASRGQPNTEAFF
>-|TRBD2|TRBJ2-1|TRBV15
TGTGCCACCAGCAGAGGTCCGTTAGCACTAGCGGGAGACAGTGCGTTCTTC
CATSRGPLALAGDSAFF
>-|-|TRBJ1-5|TRBV7-2
TGTGCCAGCAGCTTACAGAGGGCTCAGCCCCAGCATTTT
CASSLQRAQPQHF
>-|-|TRBJ1-1|TRBV27
TGTGCCAGCAAGCAGGGGACCCGGACTGAAGCTTTCTTT
CASKQGTRTEAFF
>-|TRBD2|TRBJ2-6|TRBV7-6
TGTGCCAGCAGCTTAGTTGAGGGAGGGGGGGCCAACGTCCTGACTTTC
CASSLVEGGGANVLTF
>-|-|TRBJ2-1|TRBV28
TGTGCCAGCAGTCCCCTACGTCCGGTAGCGTCCCATGAGCAGTTCTTC
CASSPLRPVASHEQFF
>once|-|TRBJ2-1|TRBV10-1
TGCGCCAGCAGTTTGGACGGGAGCTCCTACAATGAGCAGTTCTTC
CASSLDGSSYNEQFF
>once|-|TRBJ1-6|TRBV25-1
TGTGCCAGCAGTGAAGGAGGGAGTGAAAGTTCACCCCTCCACTTT
CASSEGGSESSPLHF
>-|TRBD1|TRBJ2-5|TRBV15
TGTGCCACCAGCAGAGGAGGGACAGGAACCCAAGAGACCCAGTACTTC
CATSRGGTGTQETQYF
>-|TRBD2|TRBJ2-1|TRBV7-2
TGTGCCAGCAGTTACGGCTTAGCGGGAGAGTCCTACAATGAGCAGTTCTTC
CASSYGLAGESYNEQFF
>-|-|TRBJ2-4|TRBV11-3
TGTGCCAGCAGCTTAGATGGGGTCGGATTAGCGGATAAAAACATTCAGTACTTC
CASSLDGVGLADKNIQYF
>-|-|TRBJ1-2|TRBV12-5
TGTGCTAGTGGCCCAATGGACAGATTCGATGGCTACACCTTC
CASGPMDRFDGYTF